This T cell receptor (beta chain) emerged from a study of blood T cell repertoires in COVID-19. On the study more broadly: From the United States, Italy and Spain came samples of acute and convalescent COVID-19. The analysed material was cDNA or gDNA that came from T cells, B-cell-depleted T cells, or PBMCs.

Per the original data handling: For nucleated cells, counts were estimated from reference gene primer amplification. TCRdb's table, derived via immunoSEQ multiplex PCR, lists solely in-frame clones and lacks some. That table furnishes V, J and clone size, whereas the DNA furnished D and trimming. The sample consists of hundreds of thousands of clones, roughly 89% of them appearing once. The CDR3 has 13 residues. With 4 bases removed from V and 1 base from J, the gap between germline ends came to 8 bases. The rearrangement joins TRBV5-3 to TRBJ1-1; no clear D. TRBV5-3 is placed among ORFs of uncertain function. Material for sequencing was peripheral blood. This TCR came from a man aged 55 to 70 who had recovered from COVID-19. In nucleotides, the CDR3 is TGTGCCAGAAGCCCCGGGTGGAACACTGAAGCTTTCTTT. This codes for CARSPGWNTEAFF.